This T cell receptor beta chain was recorded in a study of blood T cells in healthy people across ages. Alongside a J-beta primer mix, a sample-barcoded 5' primer served in a second PCR lasting roughly 7 to 12 cycles. TCRdb re-analysed the 5' RACE reads in MiXCR, keeping a single row per CDR3 protein. The table includes roughly 640,000 distinct CDR3 sequences, approximately 30% detected once. Germline V gene sequence: CDR1 SGHTA, CDR2 FQGNSA. Trimming shortened V by 5 bases and J by 6 bases, and 19 bases separated the two germline ends. The CDR3 sequence is 16 residues long. The receptor was derived from a woman at least 80 years old in good health. Sequenced: blood. The chain recombines TRBV7-2 with TRBJ2-2; weak D call: TRBD1 (6 bases). Here the CDR3 reads CASSQGWPTRAGELFF. CDR3 coding DNA: TGTGCCAGCAGCCAGGGGTGGCCGACTCGGGCCGGGGAGCTGTTTTTT.